These T cell receptor beta chains were read from a single sample in a study of CD8 T cells in Susac syndrome. TCRdb reprocessed the immunoSEQ multiplex PCR reads with MiXCR, giving one entry per CDR3 protein. This sample carries 160,000 or so distinct CDR3 sequences, just under 95% of them seen once, and the ten largest clones take around 0.21%. The specimen sequenced was CD8+ T cells from PBMCs. The receptors were sampled from a human donor with multiple sclerosis. Each CDR3 is given without its conserved first and last residue. The D gene is left open where the match is weak.

TRBJ2-1 TRBV3-1 - ASSQDKAVSSYNEQF
TRBJ2-3 TRBV3-1 - ASSLKAVGRTTDTQY
TRBJ1-1 TRBV27 - ASSPGVRHNRVSTEAF
TRBJ2-2 TRBV18 - ASSPPRQDSTGELF
TRBJ2-4 TRBV12-3/TRBV12-4 - ASSFPDGRAKNIQY
TRBJ2-1 TRBV10-3 TRBD2 AIRTSGGALDEQF
TRBJ2-7 TRBV29-1 - SVLMGTSYEQY
TRBJ2-3 TRBV7-6 - ASSPGHGLRTDTQY
TRBJ1-6 TRBV4-3 TRBD1 ASSQGTGKRPNSPLH
TRBJ2-7 TRBV15 - ATSPGEGYEQY
TRBJ2-7 TRBV20-1 - SAPDPDKEQY
TRBJ2-2 TRBV6-4 - ASSEEPWSGELF
TRBJ2-3 TRBV7-2 TRBD2 ASSLVLADTPTDTQY
TRBJ2-3 TRBV27 TRBD1 ASSPDAGGTTDTQY
TRBJ1-2 TRBV29-1 - SVVRDINYGYT
TRBJ2-3 TRBV11-2 - ASSLLSTDTQY
TRBJ1-6 TRBV4-2 - ASSQSKGRRDPLH
TRBJ2-7 TRBV20-1 TRBD1 SASWSGGWYEQY
TRBJ2-2 TRBV14 - ASSHRVNTGELF
TRBJ2-7 TRBV4-1 - ASSQVKTVSYEQY
TRBJ2-5 TRBV3-1 TRBD2 ASSLEDASGRETQY
TRBJ2-1 TRBV30 TRBD2 ACLAGDHNEQF